A single sample gave rise to the 24 T cell receptor beta chains below, sequenced in a study of blood T cells in healthy people across ages. It was with a sample-barcoded 5' primer and a J-beta primer mix that a second PCR of roughly 6 to 12 cycles was run. TCRdb re-analysed the 5' RACE reads in MiXCR, keeping a single row per CDR3 protein. Here the sample spans under 1,100,000 distinct CDR3 sequences, around 25% being singletons. The same data also contributed to another study, on T cells of mothers and their children.

Material for sequencing was blood. Receptors originate from a girl aged 2 to 9 in good health.

The chain carries TRBV29-1 and TRBJ2-7; D is ambiguous. V was trimmed by 6 bases and J by 4 bases, leaving 10 bases between them. The CDR3 contains 11 residues. Germline V gene sequence: CDR1 SQVTM, CDR2 ANQGSEA. DNA for the CDR3: TGCAGCGTCAGCTATTCTTACGAGCAGTACTTC. It specifies CSVSYSYEQYF.

V and J are TRBV7-3 and TRBJ2-6, with TRBD1 as a possible D gene (6 bases). V was shortened by 4 bases and J by 2 bases, with 12 bases between the two germline ends. CDR3 length: 16 amino acids. Germline-derived CDR1 and CDR2 are SGHTA and FQGTGA. The DNA for the CDR3 is TGTGCCAGCAGCTCCACTACAGGGCCTGGGGCCAACGTCCTGACTTTC. Amino acids: CASSSTTGPGANVLTF.

This chain joins TRBV25-1 and TRBJ2-1; perhaps D is TRBD1 or TRBD2 (5 bases each). The CDR3 sequence is 19 residues long. Deletions cut 3 bases from V and 0 bases from J, with 21 bases between. Germline V gives CDR1 MGHDK, CDR2 SYGVNS. The CDR3 spells CASSDRDRTALASYNEQFF. The CDR3, as DNA: TGTGCCAGCAGTGACCGGGACCGAACCGCCTTGGCCTCCTACAATGAGCAGTTCTTC.

This rearrangement joins TRBV10-2 to TRBJ2-3; no firm D call. The germline V gene has CDR1 WSHSY and CDR2 SAAADI. V was clipped by 8 bases and J by 3 bases, with 6 bases between them. CDR3 size: 11 residues. The CDR3 DNA reads TGCGCCAGCCTGGAAACAGATACGCAGTATTTT. Encoded protein: CASLETDTQYF.

The table lists this clonotype with a few counts. A read error may produce the germline difference seen at one junction end. CDR3 in DNA: TGTGCCAGCAGCTTAGACAGCCCTGAGGCTTTCTTT. The encoded protein is CASSLDSPEAFF. The rearrangement joins TRBV7-2 to TRBJ1-1, with D unclear. There are 12 residues in the CDR3. CDR1 is SGHTA, CDR2 FQGNSA, per germline.

This chain links TRBV29-1 with TRBJ1-5, with 12 bases identical to TRBD1. V was pared by 4 bases and J by 5 bases, with 9 bases of the junction left unmatched. The CDR3 consists of 16 residues. Germline lookup yields CDR1 SQVTM and CDR2 ANQGSEA. The CDR3 nucleotides read TGCAGCGTTGTCGTCGGGGGACAGGGGGCAGATCAGCCCCAGCATTTT. This encodes CSVVVGGQGADQPQHF.

The sample holds a few counts of this clonotype. CDR3 amino acids: CASSQVGGPKANYGYTF. CDR3 DNA sequence: TGCGCCAGCAGCCAAGTGGGGGGACCAAAAGCTAACTATGGCTACACCTTC. The chain couples TRBV4-1 to TRBJ1-2, with D possibly being TRBD1 (5 bases). Germline CDR1 and CDR2: MGHRA and YSYEKL. V gave up 1 base and J gave up 0 bases, with 15 bases separating them. The CDR3 is 17 amino acids.

V usage is TRBV20-1 and J usage is TRBJ1-2; 10 nucleotides line up with TRBD1. Germline V gene sequence: CDR1 DFQATT, CDR2 SNEGSKA (reference sequence). The CDR3 sequence is 14 residues long. Losses at the gene ends were 5 bases for V and 5 bases for J; bases not matched to a gene: 8. In DNA form, the CDR3 reads TGCAGTGCTTCGCCCGGGACAGGGGAATATGGCTACACCTTC. Amino acid sequence: CSASPGTGEYGYTF.

The chain recombines TRBV29-1 with TRBJ2-7; D gene unclear. The closer fit of TRBJ2-1 to the DNA end suggests the J call may be wrong. The germline V gene encodes CDR1 SQVTM and CDR2 ANQGSEA. CDR3 length: 9 amino acids. The CDR3 DNA follows: TGCAGCGTTGAAAATGAGCAGTTCTTC. It specifies CSVENEQFF.

CDR3 in DNA: TGTGCCAGCAGTGAAGCGGGAGGGAGTACCGGGGAGCTGTTTTTT. Translated: CASSEAGGSTGELFF. The rearrangement uses TRBV2 and TRBJ2-2, with 7 bases fitting TRBD2. V trimming: 0 bases; J trimming: 5 bases; junction bases outside the gene matches: 3. This CDR3 has 15 amino acids. Germline CDR1 and CDR2: SNHLY and FYNNEI.

This chain connects TRBV10-1 to TRBJ2-1, with 7 bases matching TRBD1. V was clipped by 5 bases and J by 0 bases; unmatched bases: 1. The CDR3 runs to 14 residues. The V gene's germline CDR1 is WNHNN and CDR2 SYGVQD (reference sequence). The chain's CDR3 is CASSTGDSYNEQFF. In DNA form, the CDR3 reads TGCGCCAGCAGTACAGGGGACTCCTACAATGAGCAGTTCTTC.

V is TRBV20-1 and J is TRBJ2-3, with TRBD2 as a possible D gene (6 bases). Trimming cost V 3 bases and J 2 bases, with 21 bases left between them. Germline loops: CDR1 DFQATT, CDR2 SNEGSKA (reference sequence). CDR3 length: 17 residues. The CDR3 is CSARWWDSPYFTDTQYF. The CDR3 nucleotides are TGCAGTGCTAGGTGGTGGGACTCACCATACTTCACAGATACGCAGTATTTT.

This sequence joins TRBV5-8 and TRBJ2-5, with 9 bases matching TRBD1. The J call may not be correct, given that the DNA end is closer to TRBJ2-1. The length of the CDR3 is 16 residues. Germline CDR1 SGHTS, CDR2 YDEGEE. The CDR3 sequence: CASSFRFGTGYNEQFF. The CDR3 DNA follows: TGTGCCAGCAGCTTTAGATTCGGGACAGGGTACAATGAGCAGTTCTTC.

This clonotype was counted a single time. The chain links TRBV29-1 to TRBJ2-1; 8 bases match TRBD1. Losses at the gene ends were 7 bases for V and 3 bases for J; bases not matched to a gene: 11. Germline V gene lookup returns CDR1 SQVTM and CDR2 ANQGSEA. This CDR3 is 15 amino acids long. The CDR3 here is CSAETGEGIYNEQFF. The CDR3 DNA sequence: TGCAGCGCTGAGACAGGGGAAGGTATCTACAATGAGCAGTTCTTC.

The chain recombines TRBV28 with TRBJ2-7; 7 positions agree with TRBD2. Trimming cost V 5 bases and J 0 bases; bases outside gene matches: 7. CDR1 MDHEN and CDR2 SYDVKM come from the germline V gene. CDR3 size: 15 residues. The CDR3 DNA reads as TGTGCCAGCAGTGGCGGGCGGGAGCTCTCCTACGAGCAGTACTTC. It is translated as CASSGGRELSYEQYF.

As concerns this clonotype: One junction end does not reproduce the germline sequence, and a read error may be involved. The CDR3 protein is CAGPWFYVDGYPF. The CDR3 bases are TGTGCCGGGCCCTGGTTTTACGTGGATGGCTACCCCTTC. This rearrangement joins TRBV3-1 to TRBJ1-2; D not resolved. This CDR3 spans 13 amino acids. Per the germline V gene, CDR1 is LGHDT and CDR2 is YNNKEL (reference sequence). The entire variable domain, with the rest obtained from reference TRBV3-1 and TRBJ1-2, is as follows: DTAVSQTPKYLVTQMGNDKSIKCEQNLGHDTMYWYKQDSKKFLKIMFSYNNKELIINETVPNRFSPKSPDKAHLNLHINSLELGDSAVYFCAGPWFYVDGYPFGSGTRLTVV.

This clonotype was seen a few times. V gene TRBV12-3 or TRBV12-4 combines with J gene TRBJ1-4; no reliable D call. The CDR3 has 18 amino acids. Trimming took off 3 bases at V and 0 bases at J, with 17 bases between the two ends. CDR3 sequence reads: CASSFSVRGLATNEKLFF. CDR3 coding DNA: TGTGCCAGCAGTTTTTCGGTCCGGGGTCTAGCAACTAATGAAAAACTGTTTTTT.

This clonotype was picked up many times. The chain is built from TRBV28 and TRBJ2-7, with unresolved D. This CDR3 has 11 amino acids. Germline values: CDR1 MDHEN, CDR2 SYDVKM. V was shortened by 10 bases and J by 0 bases, with 7 bases between the two germline ends. The DNA of the CDR3 is TGTGCCACCCAAAGCTCCTACGAGCAGTACTTC. Translation gives CATQSSYEQYF.

V is TRBV4-1 and J is TRBJ2-5; D remains ambiguous. Germline V CDR1 and CDR2: MGHRA, YSYEKL. The V end was cut by 0 bases, the J end by 2 bases, with 10 bases between. This CDR3 is built from 15 residues. The CDR3 sequence: CASSQDLSYQETQYF. The CDR3 DNA is TGCGCCAGCAGCCAAGATCTGAGTTATCAAGAGACCCAGTACTTC.

This chain connects TRBV12-3 or TRBV12-4 to TRBJ2-1; D is undetermined. The tail of the sequence fits TRBJ2-7 better, so the J call may be wrong. The CDR3 spans 17 residues. In DNA form, the CDR3 reads TGTGCCAGCAGTCCCTTTCGTCCGAACACGCTCAAAGACGAGCAGTACTTC. Translating it yields CASSPFRPNTLKDEQYF.

The gene calls are TRBV4-1 and TRBJ1-1, with 7 bases aligning to TRBD1. The CDR3 has 16 residues. Germline loops: CDR1 MGHRA, CDR2 YSYEKL. V lost 1 base and J lost 10; bases outside the gene matches: 15. In DNA, the CDR3 is TGCGCCAGCAGCCAAGGATCGAGCAGGGGGTCATCGGCAGCTTTCTTT. Residues: CASSQGSSRGSSAAFF.

V gene TRBV7-2 combines with J gene TRBJ2-1, with 9 bases lining up with TRBD2. CDR1 SGHTA and CDR2 FQGNSA come from the germline V gene. This CDR3 region has 16 residues. V dropped 8 bases and J dropped 7; count of bases not matched to a gene: 15. CDR3 sequence (DNA): TGTGCCAGCGGCCTTTCTTCGGGACTAGCAATAAATGAGCAGTTCTTC. Amino acid sequence: CASGLSSGLAINEQFF.

There are many counts of this clonotype. The chain combines TRBV28 with TRBJ2-3, with unresolved D. Germline values: CDR1 MDHEN, CDR2 SYDVKM. The CDR3 is 12 residues long. Trimming pared 3 bases from V and 4 bases from J, leaving 5 bases between. CDR3 in DNA: TGTGCCAGCAGTTTCCCCGCAGATACGCAGTATTTT. Translated: CASSFPADTQYF.

V is TRBV6-2 or TRBV6-3 and J is TRBJ1-4; the D gene is possibly TRBD1 (5 bases). This CDR3 region has 14 residues. Deletions cut 6 bases from V and 3 bases from J, with 11 bases between. The germline gives CDR1 MNHEY, CDR2 SVGEGT. CDR3 loop: CASRRGGANEKLFF. The CDR3 bases are TGTGCCAGCAGACGCGGAGGGGCTAATGAAAAACTGTTTTTT.